This entry is about one T cell receptor (beta chain). The sample belongs to a study of blood T cell repertoires in COVID-19. Looking at the study overall: The samples span acute and convalescent COVID-19 from the United States, Italy and Spain. Nucleic acid was either cDNA or gDNA, and it came from T cells, B-cell-depleted T cells, or PBMCs.

As processed by the authors: Amplification of reference gene primers was used by the study to estimate nucleated cell counts. This table comes from immunoSEQ multiplex PCR, and its TCRdb copy is limited to in-frame clones, with some not included. The DNA was the basis for D and trimming; V, J and clone size are from that table. Here the sample spans around 94,000 clones, roughly 80% being singletons. The V and J ends lost 5 bases and 13 bases respectively, with 15 bases between them. The CDR3 is made up of 12 amino acids. The rearrangement joins TRBV12-3 or TRBV12-4 to TRBJ2-1; D might be TRBD1 (5 bases). The origin of this receptor is a human donor in a cohort sampled during active COVID-19. Source material: peripheral blood. DNA for the CDR3: TGTGCCAGCAGTCCACAGGACCGTCGACAGTTCTTC. Amino acid sequence: CASSPQDRRQFF.